This T cell receptor (beta chain) was identified in a study of T cells in Graves' hyperthyroidism and ophthalmopathy. Study-level background: Sampling of peripheral blood happened at initial diagnosis, prior to any treatment.

This CDR3 is 13 amino acids long. Germline V lookup: CDR1 SNHLY, CDR2 FYNNEI. Trimming took 8 bases from V and 2 from J, leaving 13 bases between them. This clonotype was recorded at least ten times. Its target is unknown. Findings of the study overall: Most clonotypes expanded in thyroid above 0.001 were likewise present in blood.

Amplified regions were TCR beta CDR3 sequences from RNA transcripts. HTBI primers were the set used in a first-round RT-PCR of the TCR CDR3. TCRdb reprocessed the multiplex PCR reads via MiXCR and lists one record per CDR3 protein. The table records about 520,000 distinct CDR3 sequences, around 21% of them present only once. This TCR was recovered from a man between 18 and 29 years old with Graves' hyperthyroidism. J is TRBJ2-7 and V is TRBV2; D may be TRBD1 or TRBD2 (5 bases each). Material for sequencing was blood. The chain's CDR3 is CASLRDGTYEQYF. Here the CDR3 DNA reads TGTGCCAGCCTCCGGGACGGAACCTACGAGCAGTACTTC.